This T cell receptor beta chain was identified in a study of blood T cell repertoires in COVID-19. Study-level information: Specimens from acute and convalescent COVID-19 originated in the United States, Italy and Spain. In each case, the material was cDNA or gDNA derived from T cells, B-cell-depleted T cells, or PBMCs.

Germline CDR1 is SGHTA and CDR2 is FQGNSA. V lost 5 bases and J lost 3; bases outside the gene matches: 3. CDR3 length: 14 amino acids. Original analysis: Estimates of nucleated cell counts were drawn from the amplification of reference gene primers. Generated by immunoSEQ multiplex PCR, the TCRdb table keeps only in-frame clones and is missing some. V and J calls and clone size follow that table, whereas D and trimming were derived from the DNA. This sample has about 59,000 clones, with 87% found just once. This clone was seen a single time. V gene TRBV7-2 combines with J gene TRBJ2-3; 9 bases map to TRBD1. This clonotype was obtained from a man older than 75 in a cohort sampled during active COVID-19. Sample: peripheral blood. CDR3 DNA: TGTGCCAGCAGCAGGGACAGGGCAACAGATACGCAGTATTTT. Protein sequence: CASSRDRATDTQYF. The whole variable domain, remainder taken from reference TRBV7-2 and TRBJ2-3, is GAGVSQSPSNKVTEKGKDVELRCDPISGHTALYWYRQSLGQGLEFLIYFQGNSAPDKSGLPSDRFSAERTGGSVSTLTIQRTQQEDSAVYLCASSRDRATDTQYFGPGTRLTVL.